The next 14 T cell receptor beta chains were all read from a single sample in a study of long-term antiretroviral therapy in people with HIV. Version v3.0 of the immunoSEQ assay ran at survey level. Profiling relied on immunoSEQ multiplex PCR, and the TCRdb table lists in-frame clones only, not all of them. The sample has about 16,000 clones, roughly 80% seen once. The material was unsorted PBMCs, obtained about 1.3 years before starting antiretroviral therapy. These receptors all stem from a man aged 30 to 39 with HIV.

This clone was seen a few times. V is TRBV4-2 and J is TRBJ2-2, with TRBD2 as a possible D gene (5 bases). CDR1 is LGHNA, CDR2 YNFKEQ, per germline. There are 14 residues in the CDR3. Trimming took off 1 base at V and 6 bases at J, with 9 bases between the two ends. The CDR3 is CASSQVGNAGELFF. CDR3 sequence (DNA): TGTGCCAGCAGCCAAGTCGGGAATGCCGGGGAGCTGTTTTTT.

V is TRBV18 and J is TRBJ2-1; D may be TRBD1 or TRBD2 (7 bases each). The CDR3 is 13 residues long. V lost 5 bases to trimming and J lost 7 bases, with 12 bases between them. CDR1 and CDR2 from the germline V gene are KGHSH and LQKENI. CDR3 DNA sequence: TGTGCCAGCTCAGCCCAGGGGGGGAATGAGCAGTTCTTC. Translation gives CASSAQGGNEQFF.

The chain employs TRBV5-1 and TRBJ1-1; D uncertain. CDR3 size: 14 residues. Germline V gene data show CDR1 as SGHRS and CDR2 as YFSETQ. Trimming removed 3 bases from V and 0 bases from J, with 9 bases in between. Here the CDR3 DNA reads TGCGCCAGCAGCTCGGCGGGGATGAACACTGAAGCTTTCTTT. Translating it yields CASSSAGMNTEAFF.

The genes are TRBV4-2 and TRBJ1-2, with D uncertain. The CDR3 length is 13 residues. V was pared by 5 bases and J by 3 bases, with 10 bases between. Germline assignment: CDR1 LGHNA and CDR2 YNFKEQ. DNA of the CDR3: TGTGCCAGCAGCTTATCGCGGGACTATGGCTACACCTTC. Translated, it gives CASSLSRDYGYTF.

The chain joins TRBV5-6 to TRBJ2-2; 8 nucleotides align to TRBD1. V lost 2 bases to trimming and J lost 6 bases; unmatched junction nucleotides: 3. The CDR3 has 14 amino acids. Germline CDR1 reads SGHDT; CDR2 reads YYEEEE. CDR3 coding DNA: TGTGCCAGCAGCTTCGACAGGGGCCCCGGGGAGCTGTTTTTT. Encoded protein: CASSFDRGPGELFF. The whole variable domain, filled in from reference TRBV5-6 and TRBJ2-2, reads DAGVTQSPTHLIKTRGQQVTLRCSPKSGHDTVSWYQQALGQGPQFIFQYYEEEERQRGNFPDRFSGHQFPNYSSELNVNALLLGDSALYLCASSFDRGPGELFFGEGSRLTVL.

The chain carries TRBV27 and TRBJ2-4; TRBD1 aligns across 8 bases. There are 13 residues in the CDR3. Losses at the gene ends were 8 bases for V and 2 bases for J; bases not matched to a gene: 2. Germline-derived CDR1 and CDR2 are MNHEY and SMNVEV (reference sequence). The CDR3 sequence: CASWTGSKNIQYF. The CDR3 DNA is TGTGCCAGCTGGACAGGGTCCAAAAACATTCAGTACTTC.

The rearrangement uses TRBV25-1 and TRBJ2-3, with D possibly TRBD2 on 6 matching bases. The CDR3 has 15 amino acids. Germline CDR1 and CDR2: MGHDK and SYGVNS. With 5 bases removed from V and 4 bases from J, the gap between germline ends came to 16 bases. The CDR3 is CASSPGGALPDTQYF. The CDR3 nucleotides are TGTGCCAGCAGTCCTGGAGGGGCCCTCCCAGATACGCAGTATTTT.

The chain has TRBV11-2 and TRBJ1-1, with 9 bases identical to TRBD1. CDR1 and CDR2 from the germline V gene are SGHAT and FQNNGV. The CDR3 contains 15 residues. J was trimmed by 5 bases and V by 1 base; bases with no gene match: 5. The CDR3 DNA sequence: TGTGCCAGCAGCTTAGTGACAGGGGGTAGGACTGAAGCTTTCTTT. Translating it yields CASSLVTGGRTEAFF. Combining the CDR3 with reference TRBV11-2 and TRBJ1-1 gives the whole variable domain EAGVAQSPRYKIIEKRQSVAFWCNPISGHATLYWYQQILGQGPKLLIQFQNNGVVDDSQLPKDRFSAERLKGVDSTLKIQPAKLEDSAVYLCASSLVTGGRTEAFFGQGTRLTVV.

V gene TRBV7-2 combines with J gene TRBJ2-3; TRBD2 matches 7 bases. The V and J ends lost 2 bases and 2 bases, in that order; junction bases with no gene match: 4. The CDR3 totals 15 residues. Germline V gene lookup returns CDR1 SGHTA and CDR2 FQGNSA. DNA for the CDR3: TGTGCCAGCAGCTTAAGCGGGACTCTCACAGATACGCAGTATTTT. It translates to CASSLSGTLTDTQYF.

V usage is TRBV5-1 and J usage is TRBJ1-4; D ambiguous. Between the trimmed V and J ends, which lost 5 bases and 4 bases, there was a span of 9 bases. There are 13 residues in the CDR3. Germline lookup yields CDR1 SGHRS and CDR2 YFSETQ. The CDR3 region has the DNA TGCGCCAGCAGTCAGGATAATAATGAAAAACTGTTTTTT. Protein product: CASSQDNNEKLFF.

The rearrangement links TRBV27 to TRBJ2-6; 9 positions agree with TRBD1. Germline loops: CDR1 MNHEY, CDR2 SMNVEV (reference sequence). Trimming at V came to 4 bases and at J to 0 bases, leaving 13 bases not matched to a gene. This CDR3 spans 20 amino acids. CDR3 DNA sequence: TGTGCCAGCAGTTATCGAGGGGGGGGACAGGGTGGCTCTGGGGCCAACGTCCTGACTTTC. It yields the protein CASSYRGGGQGGSGANVLTF. The full variable domain, its missing parts supplied by reference TRBV27 and TRBJ2-6, is EAQVTQNPRYLITVTGKKLTVTCSQNMNHEYMSWYRQDPGLGLRQIYYSMNVEVTDKGDVPEGYKVSRKEKRNFPLILESPSPNQTSLYFCASSYRGGGQGGSGANVLTFGAGSRLTVL.

This clone was counted between two and nine times. The J gene is TRBJ1-5, the V gene TRBV7-2; 9 bases line up with TRBD1. Trimming at V came to 2 bases and at J to 4 bases, leaving 3 bases not matched to a gene. The germline CDR1 and CDR2 sequences are SGHTA and FQGNSA. This CDR3 is built from 15 residues. Here the CDR3 reads CASSLWTGVNQPQHF. The CDR3 DNA sequence: TGTGCCAGCAGCTTATGGACAGGGGTAAATCAGCCCCAGCATTTT.

The V gene is TRBV6-5, the J gene TRBJ1-1; weak D call: TRBD1 (5 bases). V dropped 10 bases and J dropped 1 base, with 13 bases sitting between them. This CDR3 comprises 13 residues. From germline, CDR1 is MNHEY and CDR2 SVGAGI. This chain's CDR3 is CATRWGGNTEAFF. The CDR3 nucleotides read TGTGCCACTAGGTGGGGGGGGAACACTGAAGCTTTCTTT.

This clone was seen only once. The chain carries TRBV11-1 and TRBJ1-3; perhaps TRBD1 as D (5 bases). This CDR3 contains 14 residues. CDR1 is SGHAT and CDR2 is FQDESV in the germline V gene (reference sequence). The germline V and J ends were trimmed by 5 bases and 3 bases, with 11 bases remaining between them. CDR3 region: CASSRLGDGNTIYF. CDR3 in DNA: TGTGCCAGCAGCCGTCTGGGGGATGGAAACACCATATATTTT.